Here is one T cell receptor (beta chain) with its context. The sample belongs to a study of blood T cells in healthy people across ages. A sample-barcoded 5' primer and a J-beta primer mix were used in a second PCR of roughly 6 to 11 cycles. Every cDNA was tagged by a template-switch adaptor with 12 random nucleotides. TCRdb fed the 5' RACE reads into MiXCR, producing one record per CDR3 protein. The table lists some 1,000,000 distinct CDR3 sequences, roughly 24% of them singletons. This same sample was also taken into another study, of T cells of mothers and their children.

The origin of this receptor is a girl aged 2 to 10 in good health. Sequenced material: blood.

Here the CDR3 DNA reads TGCAGCGCCTGGACCGGGACGGGATTTTTACTACGGGGGAGGTCGGATACGCAGTATTTT. Its translation: CSAWTGTGFLLRGRSDTQYF. The J gene is TRBJ2-3, the V gene TRBV29-1; TRBD2 is a possible D gene (6 bases). Germline V gene sequence: CDR1 SQVTM, CDR2 ANQGSEA. The CDR3 spans 20 residues. Trimming stripped 7 bases from V and 6 bases from J, with 38 bases between.